These T cell receptor beta chains were read from a single sample in a study of identical twins. TCRdb used MiXCR to reprocess the 5' RACE reads, holding one entry per CDR3 protein. This table holds approximately 630,000 distinct CDR3 sequences, 7.1% found once. These data were also reused for a study on yellow fever vaccine responses in identical twins.

The material sequenced was PBMCs. All receptors come from a woman aged 18-30 years in good health. The CDR3 runs from the conserved cysteine through the conserved F or W. The order of the fields is V gene, D gene, J gene, clone size, CDR3 protein, CDR3 DNA. D genes are given only for firm matches. Size tells how often a clone was seen (once, few, many) or the class of an expanded clone, and some rows leave it out.

V: TRBV4-1; D: TRBD2; J: TRBJ2-1; size: NA; CDR3: CASSHLGLAGDNEQFF; DNA: TGCGCCAGCAGCCACTTAGGACTAGCGGGGGACAATGAGCAGTTCTTC
V: TRBV4-1; D: NA; J: TRBJ2-2; size: NA; CDR3: CASSPPVTGELFF; DNA: TGCGCCAGCAGCCCCCCAGTCACCGGGGAGCTGTTTTTT
V: TRBV5-1; D: TRBD2; J: TRBJ2-5; size: many; CDR3: CASSNSGEPRETQYF; DNA: TGCGCCAGCAGCAATAGCGGGGAGCCACGGGAGACCCAGTACTTC
V: TRBV10-3; D: TRBD1; J: TRBJ2-1; size: many; CDR3: CAINPGQGANEQFF; DNA: TGTGCCATCAACCCGGGACAGGGGGCCAATGAGCAGTTCTTC
V: TRBV6-1; D: NA; J: TRBJ2-3; size: few; CDR3: CASTPTVTDTQYF; DNA: TGTGCCAGCACCCCCACGGTCACAGATACGCAGTATTTT
V: TRBV5-1; D: TRBD2; J: TRBJ2-1; size: NA; CDR3: CASSLSGGTGNEQFF; DNA: TGCGCCAGCAGCTTGAGCGGGGGAACGGGGAATGAGCAGTTCTTC
V: TRBV29-1; D: NA; J: TRBJ1-2; size: NA; CDR3: CSAATGQHNYGYTF; DNA: TGCAGCGCCGCAACGGGACAACATAACTATGGCTACACCTTC
V: TRBV5-3; D: NA; J: TRBJ2-7; size: NA; CDR3: CASCPSEGPSSYEQYF; DNA: TGTGCCAGTTGTCCTTCAGAGGGCCCTAGCTCCTACGAGCAGTACTTC
V: TRBV28; D: TRBD1; J: TRBJ2-6; size: NA; CDR3: CASSPPDRAGANVLTF; DNA: TGTGCCAGCAGTCCCCCGGACAGGGCTGGGGCCAACGTCCTGACTTTC
V: TRBV7-2; D: NA; J: TRBJ2-1; size: NA; CDR3: CASSRPPGIYEQFF; DNA: TGTGCCAGCAGCAGACCCCCGGGTATTTATGAGCAGTTCTTC
V: TRBV2; D: NA; J: TRBJ2-5; size: few; CDR3: CASRVGLSQETQYF; DNA: TGTGCCAGCAGGGTGGGACTGTCCCAAGAGACCCAGTACTTC
V: TRBV6-5; D: NA; J: TRBJ1-1; size: NA; CDR3: CASSYSPGEAFF; DNA: TGTGCCAGCAGTTACTCGCCAGGGGAAGCTTTCTTT
V: TRBV20-1; D: NA; J: TRBJ2-3; size: few; CDR3: CSASMPSGDTQYF; DNA: TGCAGTGCTAGTATGCCGTCTGGAGATACGCAGTATTTT
V: TRBV7-9; D: NA; J: TRBJ2-2; size: many; CDR3: CASSPDIRDTGELFF; DNA: TGTGCCAGCAGCCCGGACATTCGGGACACCGGGGAGCTGTTTTTT
V: TRBV2; D: TRBD2; J: TRBJ2-7; size: NA; CDR3: CAGSSGAEQYF; DNA: TGTGCCGGATCAAGCGGGGCCGAGCAGTACTTC
V: TRBV29-1; D: NA; J: TRBJ2-1; size: few; CDR3: CSVEKIGLWGANPNEQFF; DNA: TGCAGCGTTGAGAAGATCGGGCTTTGGGGAGCCAACCCCAATGAGCAGTTCTTC
V: TRBV11-2; D: TRBD2; J: TRBJ2-1; size: many; CDR3: CASSLDPPSLAGGDNEQFF; DNA: TGTGCCAGCAGCTTAGACCCCCCCTCTCTAGCGGGAGGTGACAATGAGCAGTTCTTC
V: TRBV14; D: NA; J: TRBJ2-2; size: NA; CDR3: CASSQAMGGELFF; DNA: TGTGCCAGCAGCCAAGCTATGGGCGGGGAGCTGTTTTTT
V: TRBV7-9; D: NA; J: TRBJ1-6; size: NA; CDR3: CASTQQGLNSPLHF; DNA: TGTGCCAGCACCCAACAGGGCCTCAATTCACCCCTCCACTTT
V: TRBV5-5; D: TRBD1; J: TRBJ2-7; size: NA; CDR3: CASSSARQGVYEQYF; DNA: TGTGCCAGCAGCTCAGCAAGACAGGGAGTCTACGAGCAGTACTTC
V: TRBV7-9; D: NA; J: TRBJ2-3; size: few; CDR3: CASTYQGSLHTDTQYF; DNA: TGTGCCAGCACCTATCAGGGTTCTCTACACACAGATACGCAGTATTTT
V: TRBV5-1; D: NA; J: TRBJ1-1; size: many; CDR3: CASSLGDTGLNTEAFF; DNA: TGCGCCAGCAGCTTGGGGGATACAGGGCTGAACACTGAAGCTTTCTTT
V: TRBV27; D: TRBD2; J: TRBJ2-1; size: many; CDR3: CASSPPSGSFYNEQFF; DNA: TGTGCCAGCAGCCCTCCTAGCGGGAGCTTCTACAATGAGCAGTTCTTC
V: TRBV14; D: NA; J: TRBJ1-1; size: many; CDR3: CASSHGQNTEAFF; DNA: TGTGCCAGCAGCCATGGACAGAACACTGAAGCTTTCTTT
V: TRBV7-9; D: TRBD2; J: TRBJ2-3; size: many; CDR3: CASSGPLAEGDTQYF; DNA: TGTGCCAGCAGCGGACCACTAGCGGAGGGCGATACGCAGTATTTT
V: TRBV5-1; D: TRBD1; J: TRBJ1-1; size: many; CDR3: CASSKGQGLTEAFF; DNA: TGCGCCAGCAGCAAAGGACAGGGGTTGACTGAAGCTTTCTTT
V: TRBV3-1; D: TRBD2; J: TRBJ2-5; size: once; CDR3: CASSLSDQRGTQYF; DNA: TGTGCCAGCAGCCTCTCGGACCAGCGGGGGACCCAGTACTTC
V: TRBV20-1; D: TRBD2; J: TRBJ2-5; size: few; CDR3: CSARLAGTQETQYF; DNA: TGCAGTGCTAGACTAGCGGGCACGCAAGAGACCCAGTACTTC
V: TRBV11-3; D: NA; J: TRBJ1-1; size: many; CDR3: CASSKRGVLAPAEAFF; DNA: TGTGCCAGCAGCAAGAGGGGGGTCCTCGCTCCCGCTGAAGCTTTCTTT
V: TRBV20-1; D: NA; J: TRBJ2-7; size: NA; CDR3: CSARDQRGSYEQYF; DNA: TGCAGTGCTAGAGACCAGCGAGGTTCCTACGAGCAGTACTTC
V: TRBV7-9; D: TRBD2; J: TRBJ2-1; size: many; CDR3: CASSLSGLAGGEQFF; DNA: TGTGCCAGCAGTTTATCGGGACTAGCGGGGGGGGAGCAGTTCTTC
V: TRBV20-1; D: TRBD1; J: TRBJ2-7; size: NA; CDR3: CSARMGQTSYEQYF; DNA: TGCAGTGCTAGGATGGGACAGACCTCCTACGAGCAGTACTTC
V: TRBV10-3; D: NA; J: TRBJ1-2; size: many; CDR3: CAAGEKTGPAGYTF; DNA: TGTGCCGCCGGAGAAAAGACAGGCCCCGCTGGCTACACCTTC
V: TRBV29-1; D: NA; J: TRBJ2-5; size: many; CDR3: CSVARGTVQETQYF; DNA: TGCAGCGTTGCCCGCGGGACAGTACAAGAGACCCAGTACTTC
V: TRBV20-1; D: TRBD2; J: TRBJ2-5; size: many; CDR3: CSAWGGETQYF; DNA: TGCAGTGCTTGGGGGGGGGAGACCCAGTACTTC
V: TRBV7-2; D: TRBD2; J: TRBJ2-7; size: NA; CDR3: CASSSARLAGGPDEQYF; DNA: TGTGCCAGCAGCTCAGCGCGACTAGCGGGAGGGCCGGACGAGCAGTACTTC
V: TRBV7-3; D: NA; J: TRBJ2-1; size: NA; CDR3: CASSLTDLSYNEQFF; DNA: TGTGCCAGCAGCTTAACGGACTTGTCCTACAATGAGCAGTTCTTC
V: TRBV2; D: NA; J: TRBJ2-2; size: few; CDR3: CAGLETTPSTGELFF; DNA: TGTGCCGGCCTAGAGACTACCCCGAGCACCGGGGAGCTGTTTTTT
V: TRBV11-2; D: NA; J: TRBJ2-5; size: NA; CDR3: CASSPRGTQETQYF; DNA: TGTGCCAGCAGCCCCCGCGGCACCCAAGAGACCCAGTACTTC
V: TRBV10-3; D: NA; J: TRBJ1-1; size: few; CDR3: CASGRQLEAFF; DNA: TGTGCCTCAGGGCGGCAGCTTGAAGCTTTCTTT
V: TRBV7-9; D: NA; J: TRBJ2-3; size: many; CDR3: CASSPWLDTDTQYF; DNA: TGTGCCAGCAGCCCCTGGCTTGACACAGATACGCAGTATTTT
V: TRBV10-3; D: TRBD2; J: TRBJ2-7; size: few; CDR3: CAIREGLAGVESSYEQYF; DNA: TGTGCCATCAGAGAAGGACTAGCGGGAGTAGAGAGCTCCTACGAGCAGTACTTC
V: TRBV3-1; D: TRBD1; J: TRBJ2-7; size: many; CDR3: CASSRQGEQYF; DNA: TGTGCCAGCAGCCGACAGGGCGAGCAGTACTTC
V: TRBV3-1; D: NA; J: TRBJ1-2; size: many; CDR3: CASSQEGLYGYTF; DNA: TGTGCCAGCAGCCAAGAAGGCCTCTATGGCTACACCTTC
V: TRBV11-2; D: TRBD2; J: TRBJ2-1; size: many; CDR3: CASSVTPGTSGGPSYNEQFF; DNA: TGTGCCAGCAGCGTCACCCCCGGGACTAGCGGGGGGCCCTCCTACAATGAGCAGTTCTTC
V: TRBV5-4; D: TRBD2; J: TRBJ2-2; size: few; CDR3: CASSRLAGGLNTGELFF; DNA: TGTGCCAGCAGCCGACTAGCGGGGGGTCTGAACACCGGGGAGCTGTTTTTT
V: TRBV9; D: TRBD1; J: TRBJ2-3; size: many; CDR3: CASSVATRTGGDTQYF; DNA: TGTGCCAGCAGCGTAGCTACGAGGACAGGGGGAGATACGCAGTATTTT
V: TRBV3-1; D: NA; J: TRBJ2-3; size: NA; CDR3: CASRRRLGSLSDTQYF; DNA: TGTGCCAGCAGGCGAAGACTAGGGTCTTTGTCTGATACGCAGTATTTT
V: TRBV2; D: NA; J: TRBJ1-1; size: NA; CDR3: CASSEAVGRAFF; DNA: TGTGCCAGCAGTGAAGCGGTAGGGAGAGCTTTCTTT
V: TRBV12-3/TRBV12-4; D: NA; J: TRBJ1-2; size: many; CDR3: CASSFWQGRGYTF; DNA: TGTGCCAGCAGTTTTTGGCAGGGTCGTGGCTACACCTTC
V: TRBV29-1; D: NA; J: TRBJ2-1; size: NA; CDR3: CSVDGSGHSSYNEQFF; DNA: TGCAGCGTTGATGGCTCAGGACACAGCTCCTACAATGAGCAGTTCTTC
V: TRBV20-1; D: NA; J: TRBJ2-2; size: few; CDR3: CSAPLVNTGELFF; DNA: TGCAGTGCTCCTCTAGTGAACACCGGGGAGCTGTTTTTT
V: TRBV28; D: NA; J: TRBJ2-6; size: NA; CDR3: CASQFIRAVSGANVLTF; DNA: TGTGCCAGCCAGTTTATACGAGCAGTCTCTGGGGCCAACGTCCTGACTTTC
V: TRBV18; D: NA; J: TRBJ1-1; size: NA; CDR3: CASSKTGQNTEAFF; DNA: TGTGCCAGCTCAAAAACCGGGCAGAACACTGAAGCTTTCTTT